These 28 T cell receptor beta chains were sequenced from one sample in a study of T cells in Graves' hyperthyroidism and ophthalmopathy. Amplification of TCR beta CDR3 regions was performed using RNA transcripts as template. The HTBI set primed first-round TCR CDR3 RT-PCR. TCRdb analysed the multiplex PCR reads with MiXCR anew, one entry per CDR3 protein. Found here are 660,000 or so distinct CDR3 sequences, under 25% of them singletons; the top ten hold 34%. Sequenced: blood. The receptors originated from a man younger than 45 with Graves' ophthalmopathy.

This clonotype showed up many times. This chain connects TRBV3-1 to TRBJ2-3; maybe TRBD2 (6 bases). The CDR3 is made up of 14 amino acids. Germline CDR1 LGHDT, CDR2 YNNKEL (reference sequence). V was pared by 2 bases and J by 3 bases, with 9 bases between. The CDR3 nucleotides are TGTGCCAGCAGCCAATCAGGGAGGACAGATACGCAGTATTTT. Amino acid sequence: CASSQSGRTDTQYF.

The V and J genes are TRBV27 and TRBJ1-5; perhaps TRBD1 as D (5 bases). V lost 5 bases and J 0 bases, leaving 14 bases between the germline ends. This CDR3 region has 16 residues. Germline CDR1 reads MNHEY; CDR2 reads SMNVEV (reference sequence). The CDR3 spells CASSEGAAYSNQPQHF. The CDR3 bases are TGTGCCAGCAGTGAAGGGGCAGCTTATAGCAATCAGCCCCAGCATTTT.

The chain joins TRBV29-1 to TRBJ1-1; tentative D call: TRBD1 (5 bases). V was shortened by 1 base and J by 0 bases, with 15 bases between the two germline ends. The germline gives CDR1 SQVTM, CDR2 ANQGSEA. The CDR3 is 16 amino acids. CDR3 amino acids: CSVEGRGEGMNTEAFF. In DNA, the CDR3 is TGCAGCGTTGAAGGCCGAGGGGAGGGCATGAACACTGAAGCTTTCTTT.

This clonotype was seen many times. The chain joins TRBV6-5 to TRBJ1-6; D possibly corresponds to TRBD1 (5 bases). Germline V gene data show CDR1 as MNHEY and CDR2 as SVGAGI. The V and J ends lost 0 bases and 5 bases respectively, with 17 bases between them. There are 18 residues in the CDR3. The CDR3 spells CASSYSPSRQRNNSPLHF. CDR3 bases: TGTGCCAGCAGTTACTCACCCTCTCGACAGAGGAATAATTCACCCCTCCACTTT.

This clonotype was detected only a few times. The chain links TRBV30 to TRBJ2-2; D is undetermined. Germline V gives CDR1 GTSNPN, CDR2 SVGIG (reference sequence). The CDR3 is 12 amino acids. Trimming left V 3 bases short and J 9 bases short, with 11 bases between. For the CDR3, the DNA is TGTGCCTGGAGACCCAGGAAGTGGGAGCTGTTTTTT. As protein: CAWRPRKWELFF.

This clonotype was picked up a small number of times. The chain recombines TRBV20-1 with TRBJ2-7; 9 positions agree with TRBD1. In germline, CDR1 is DFQATT, CDR2 SNEGSKA (reference sequence). This CDR3 has 14 amino acids. V lost 5 bases and J lost 6; bases outside the gene matches: 11. The CDR3, as DNA: TGCAGTGCTGGAGCACCGGGACAGGGTCGCGAGCAGTACTTC. Its protein is CSAGAPGQGREQYF.

The table lists this clonotype with a few counts. The V and J genes are TRBV6-2 or TRBV6-3 and TRBJ2-1; D is possibly TRBD1 (5 bases). This CDR3 has 13 amino acids. V was shortened by 4 bases and J by 3 bases, with 7 bases between the two germline ends. Looked up from germline, CDR1 is MNHEY and CDR2 is SVGEGT. The CDR3 DNA reads as TGTGCCAGCAGTTGGGGCCTCTACAATGAGCAGTTCTTC. This codes for CASSWGLYNEQFF.

There are a few counts of this clonotype. In DNA form, the CDR3 reads TGCGCCAGCAGCTCCGGGGACCCTGTCTATGGCTACACCTTC. Translated, it gives CASSSGDPVYGYTF. V usage is TRBV5-1 and J usage is TRBJ1-2, with a weak D call TRBD1 (5 bases). Germline V lookup: CDR1 SGHRS, CDR2 YFSETQ. Trimming removed 3 bases at V and 4 bases at J, with 13 bases between. This CDR3 region has 14 residues.

This rearrangement joins TRBV6-1 to TRBJ1-5; 9 positions match TRBD1. The CDR3 contains 14 residues. Germline lookup yields CDR1 MNHNS and CDR2 SASEGT. V lost 6 bases to trimming and J lost 5 bases; unmatched junction nucleotides: 5. The CDR3 loop is CASRRTGDYQPQHF. CDR3 bases: TGTGCCAGCAGGAGGACAGGGGATTATCAGCCCCAGCATTTT.

This clonotype showed up many times. The rearrangement links TRBV11-3 to TRBJ2-7, with TRBD2 as a possible D gene (5 bases). This CDR3 is built from 13 residues. V dropped 1 base and J dropped 5 bases, with 9 bases sitting between them. The germline V gene encodes CDR1 SGHNT and CDR2 YENEEA. CDR3 region: CASSLAGSDEQYF. The CDR3 bases are TGTGCCAGCAGCTTAGCGGGTAGCGACGAGCAGTACTTC. The full variable domain, in which reference TRBV11-3 and TRBJ2-7 provide the parts outside the CDR3, is EAGVVQSPRYKIIEKKQPVAFWCNPISGHNTLYWYLQNLGQGPELLIRYENEEAVDDSQLPKDRFSAERLKGVDSTLKIQPAELGDSAVYLCASSLAGSDEQYFGPGTRLTVT.

This clonotype has a handful of counts. CDR3: CASSIGLNTQYF. The CDR3 region has the DNA TGTGCCAGTAGTATAGGACTAAATACGCAGTATTTT. The chain is built from TRBV19 and TRBJ2-3; maybe TRBD2 (5 bases). V was clipped by 1 base and J by 7 bases, with 6 bases between them. CDR3 length: 12 amino acids. Germline V lookup: CDR1 LNHDA, CDR2 SQIVND (reference sequence).

This clonotype appeared many times. The chain links TRBV5-1 to TRBJ2-1; possibly TRBD2 for D (6 bases). CDR1 and CDR2 from the germline V gene are SGHRS and YFSETQ. The CDR3 totals 16 residues. With 8 bases removed from V and 2 bases from J, the gap between germline ends came to 20 bases. This CDR3 is CASGAESGEPYNEQFF. The CDR3 DNA reads TGCGCCAGTGGGGCTGAATCGGGAGAACCCTACAATGAGCAGTTCTTC.

This clonotype appeared a few times. Possible read error: a much larger clone is one base away. The V gene is TRBV5-1, the J gene TRBJ1-1; the D gene is possibly TRBD1 (6 bases). CDR3 length: 15 residues. Per the germline V gene, CDR1 is SGHRS and CDR2 is YFSETQ. CDR3 DNA sequence: TGCGCCAGCAGCTTGGCCGGGACAATGAACGCTGAAGCTTTCTTT. Amino acid sequence: CASSLAGTMNAEAFF.

This clonotype was counted only a few times. CDR3 sequence: CAWSDNEKLFF. In DNA, the CDR3 is TGTGCCTGGAGCGATAATGAAAAACTGTTTTTT. The rearrangement links TRBV30 to TRBJ1-4, with unresolved D. This CDR3 spans 11 amino acids. Between the trimmed V and J ends, which lost 3 bases and 4 bases, there was a span of 3 bases. Germline values: CDR1 GTSNPN, CDR2 SVGIG (reference sequence).

This clonotype was detected only a few times. V gene TRBV6-1 combines with J gene TRBJ2-3, with D tentatively TRBD2 (5 bases). V shed 6 bases and J shed 2 bases, with 12 bases lying between them. Germline CDR1 MNHNS, CDR2 SASEGT. CDR3 length: 14 residues. The CDR3 DNA reads as TGTGCCAGCAGACCACTAGGGAACACAGATACGCAGTATTTT. It encodes CASRPLGNTDTQYF.

V usage is TRBV20-1 and J usage is TRBJ2-1; TRBD2 agrees at 14 bases. The V gene's germline CDR1 is DFQATT and CDR2 SNEGSKA (reference sequence). CDR3 length: 15 residues. V lost 6 bases and J lost 6; bases outside the gene matches: 7. CDR3 residues: CSANGLAGGPNEQFF. The CDR3 region has the DNA TGCAGTGCAAATGGACTAGCGGGAGGTCCCAATGAGCAGTTCTTC.

This clonotype was counted only a few times. This chain links TRBV6-1 with TRBJ2-7, with TRBD2 matching over 11 bases. This CDR3 is built from 17 residues. V dropped 4 bases and J dropped 0; count of bases not matched to a gene: 8. Germline loops: CDR1 MNHNS, CDR2 SASEGT. In DNA form, the CDR3 reads TGTGCCAGCAGTGCGAAGGTTACTAGCGGGAGCTCCTACGAGCAGTACTTC. Its protein product is CASSAKVTSGSSYEQYF.

This clonotype showed up many times. The rearrangement uses TRBV5-1 and TRBJ1-2; D might be TRBD1 (5 bases). CDR1 SGHRS and CDR2 YFSETQ come from the germline V gene. The CDR3 loop spans 15 amino acids. V was pared by 5 bases and J by 0 bases, with 14 bases between. The CDR3 DNA follows: TGCGCCAGCAGGGCCGAGACAGTGCCTAACTATGGCTACACCTTC. Translated, it gives CASRAETVPNYGYTF.

This clonotype has a handful of counts. The V call is TRBV24-1, the J call TRBJ2-1; D gene uncertain. Germline V gene sequence: CDR1 KGHDR, CDR2 SFDVKD. The CDR3 length is 15 residues. V was trimmed by 3 bases and J by 4 bases, leaving 12 bases between them. CDR3 in DNA: TGTGCCACCAGTGATGGGTACGACTCATACAATGAGCAGTTCTTC. It codes for CATSDGYDSYNEQFF.

The rearrangement joins TRBV2 to TRBJ1-5, with D unclear. This CDR3 region has 14 residues. Germline V gives CDR1 SNHLY, CDR2 FYNNEI. Trimming pared 9 bases from V and 0 bases from J, leaving 12 bases between. The CDR3 loop reads CASSILYSNQPQHF. The CDR3 coding sequence is TGTGCCAGTAGTATCTTGTATAGCAATCAGCCCCAGCATTTT.

This sequence joins TRBV6-5 and TRBJ2-7; no reliable D call. The CDR3 covers 16 residues. Germline V lookup: CDR1 MNHEY, CDR2 SVGAGI. The germline V and J ends were trimmed by 2 bases and 5 bases, with 19 bases remaining between them. CDR3 sequence (DNA): TGTGCCAGCAGTTACGGTAACGGGCGCGAAGTCCACGAGCAGTACTTC. Protein: CASSYGNGREVHEQYF.

The sample holds many counts of this clonotype. The chain links TRBV28 to TRBJ2-1, with 12 bases identical to TRBD2. The CDR3 spans 17 residues. The germline V gene encodes CDR1 MDHEN and CDR2 SYDVKM. V shed 6 bases, J shed 1 base, and the junction held 7 bases outside the gene matches. This CDR3 is CASRATSGSMSYNEQFF. The DNA for the CDR3 is TGTGCCAGCAGAGCGACTAGCGGGAGTATGTCCTACAATGAGCAGTTCTTC.

This clonotype was counted at least ten times. The chain links TRBV5-1 to TRBJ2-3; 7 positions agree with TRBD2. CDR1 is SGHRS and CDR2 is YFSETQ in the germline V gene. This CDR3 contains 15 residues. The V gene end was trimmed by 2 bases and the J gene end by 1 base; junction bases not matched to a gene: 4. CDR3 bases: TGCGCCAGCAGCTTCGGCGGGGGTGGCACAGATACGCAGTATTTT. This codes for CASSFGGGGTDTQYF.

The chain links TRBV25-1 to TRBJ1-4, with 11 bases identical to TRBD1. The germline gives CDR1 MGHDK, CDR2 SYGVNS. CDR3 length: 18 residues. With V trimmed by 0 bases and J by 0 bases, 3 bases remained unmatched. The CDR3 region is CASSEYRTGGATNEKLFF. In nucleotides, the CDR3 is TGTGCCAGCAGTGAATATAGGACAGGGGGCGCAACTAATGAAAAACTGTTTTTT.

This clonotype has more than one count but fewer than ten. The chain carries TRBV5-8 and TRBJ2-1; D not resolved. The V end was cut by 0 bases, the J end by 6 bases, with 16 bases between. Germline CDR1 SGHTS, CDR2 YDEGEE. This CDR3 has 16 amino acids. The CDR3 loop reads CASSLVPLDGRNEQFF. DNA of the CDR3: TGTGCCAGCAGCTTGGTTCCCCTAGATGGACGCAATGAGCAGTTCTTC.

V is TRBV29-1 and J is TRBJ2-2; D is undetermined. The CDR3 contains 13 residues. In germline, CDR1 is SQVTM, CDR2 ANQGSEA. The V end was cut by 4 bases, the J end by 2 bases, with 8 bases between. The CDR3 sequence: CSVVVLNTGELFF. The CDR3 DNA reads as TGCAGCGTTGTGGTTCTTAACACCGGGGAGCTGTTTTTT.

Only a few counts were recorded for this clonotype. The chain carries TRBV4-3 and TRBJ2-6, with D maybe TRBD2 (6 bases). Trimming took 4 bases from V and 0 from J, leaving 13 bases between them. The CDR3 contains 17 residues. Germline values: CDR1 LGHNA, CDR2 YSLEER. The chain's CDR3 is CASSPSGVYSGANVLTF. The CDR3 DNA reads TGCGCCAGCAGCCCGTCGGGGGTTTACTCTGGGGCCAACGTCCTGACTTTC.

This clonotype was seen repeatedly, ten times or more. The CDR3 coding sequence is TGTGCCAGCAACGGACGAAGGGGGAGCAATCAGCCCCAGCATTTT. Translation: CASNGRRGSNQPQHF. The chain employs TRBV7-8 and TRBJ1-5, with D perhaps TRBD1 (6 bases). Deletions cut 7 bases from V and 1 base from J, with 14 bases between. CDR1 SGHVS and CDR2 FQNEAQ come from the germline V gene. This CDR3 has 15 residues. The whole variable domain, remainder taken from reference TRBV7-8 and TRBJ1-5, is GAGVSQSPRYKVAKRGQDVALRCDPISGHVSLFWYQQALGQGPEFLTYFQNEAQLDKSGLPSDRFFAERPEGSVSTLKIQRTQQEDSAVYLCASNGRRGSNQPQHFGDGTRLSIL.